Each of the 17 T cell receptor beta chains below was sequenced from the same sample in a study of shared clonotypes between healthy human individuals. The assay was immunoSEQ multiplex PCR, and TCRdb's table has in-frame clones only and misses some. This table holds about 750,000 clones, roughly 92% found once. The naive CD8 subset, CD45RO-negative cells positively selected for CCR7, excluded terminally differentiated effector memory CD45RA+ cells. The sequencing input was naive CD8+ T cells sorted from blood. The receptor source for this set is a man aged 25-45 years in good health.

The genes are TRBV15 and TRBJ2-3; 9 bases line up with TRBD2. Germline V gene sequence: CDR1 LNHNV, CDR2 YYDKDF (reference sequence). The V gene end was trimmed by 3 bases and the J gene end by 6 bases; junction bases not matched to a gene: 13. CDR3 size: 17 residues. The CDR3 DNA is TGTGCCACCAGCAGCTTAGCGGGAGAAGTGTGGGGGGATACGCAGTATTTT. This translates into CATSSLAGEVWGDTQYF. Using reference TRBV15 and TRBJ2-3 for the parts outside the CDR3, the full variable domain is DAMVIQNPRYQVTQFGKPVTLSCSQTLNHNVMYWYQQKSSQAPKLLFHYYDKDFNNEADTPDNFQSRRPNTSFCFLDIRSPGLGDTAMYLCATSSLAGEVWGDTQYFGPGTRLTVL.

Worth noting for this clone: Other DNA sequences within the sample encode an identical CDR3. The chain joins TRBV19 to TRBJ1-5, with D hard to call. The V and J ends lost 8 bases and 2 bases respectively, with 7 bases between them. This CDR3 has 12 residues. Looked up from germline, CDR1 is LNHDA and CDR2 is SQIVND (reference sequence). As DNA, the CDR3 is TGTGCCAGTTCTAGGGGCAATCAGCCCCAGCATTTT. This translates into CASSRGNQPQHF.

The chain has TRBV11-2 and TRBJ2-7; perhaps TRBD2 as D (5 bases). The V gene lost 8 bases and the J gene lost 0 bases, with 17 bases spanning the gap. This CDR3 is 15 amino acids long. Germline CDR1 and CDR2: SGHAT and FQNNGV. This CDR3 reads CASGEHGGYSYEQYF. The CDR3, as DNA: TGTGCCAGCGGGGAGCATGGCGGTTACTCCTACGAGCAGTACTTC. Together with reference TRBV11-2 and TRBJ2-7, the CDR3 gives the full variable domain: EAGVAQSPRYKIIEKRQSVAFWCNPISGHATLYWYQQILGQGPKLLIQFQNNGVVDDSQLPKDRFSAERLKGVDSTLKIQPAKLEDSAVYLCASGEHGGYSYEQYFGPGTRLTVT.

This clone was seen just once. The chain links TRBV7-6 to TRBJ2-1, with D tentatively TRBD1 (5 bases). V lost 1 base and J lost 6, with 13 bases in between. The CDR3 runs to 15 residues. The germline V gene encodes CDR1 SGHVS and CDR2 FNYEAQ. CDR3 coding DNA: TGTGCCAGCAGCTTAGTATTTGGGGCCGCCAATGAGCAGTTCTTC. Protein: CASSLVFGAANEQFF.

The gene calls are TRBV5-6 and TRBJ1-2; 8 bases are a match to TRBD1. V was pared by 4 bases and J by 7 bases, with 12 bases of the junction left unmatched. Germline V lookup: CDR1 SGHDT, CDR2 YYEEEE. This CDR3 spans 15 amino acids. Here the CDR3 reads CASSHRITGGGGYTF. CDR3 nucleotides: TGTGCCAGCAGCCACCGCATTACAGGGGGAGGTGGCTACACCTTC.

This chain uses TRBV7-6 with TRBJ2-1; D is uncertain. The V and J ends lost 0 bases and 4 bases respectively, with 7 bases between them. The CDR3 extends over 14 amino acids. Germline CDR1 SGHVS, CDR2 FNYEAQ. The CDR3 loop is CASSLAGQYNEQFF. The CDR3 nucleotides are TGTGCCAGCAGCTTAGCGGGTCAGTACAATGAGCAGTTCTTC.

The rearrangement joins TRBV27 to TRBJ2-1; D might be TRBD2 (6 bases). Germline V gene lookup returns CDR1 MNHEY and CDR2 SMNVEV (reference sequence). The CDR3 spans 13 residues. Trimming took off 5 bases at V and 10 bases at J, with 15 bases between the two ends. CDR3 nucleotide sequence: TGTGCCAGCAGTGCTAGCGCCCTGGAAGAGCAGTTCTTC. This gives the protein CASSASALEEQFF.

About this clone itself: Within the sample, other DNA sequences also encode this same CDR3. The V and J genes are TRBV7-9 and TRBJ2-3; D gene uncertain. This CDR3 is 13 amino acids long. Germline CDR1 reads SEHNR; CDR2 reads FQNEAQ (reference sequence). The V gene lost 5 bases and the J gene lost 1 base, with 7 bases spanning the gap. CDR3 region: CASSLLGTDTQYF. DNA for the CDR3: TGTGCCAGCAGCCTCTTAGGCACAGATACGCAGTATTTT.

The V gene is TRBV27, the J gene TRBJ1-1; a weak D match, TRBD1 (5 bases). Germline V lookup: CDR1 MNHEY, CDR2 SMNVEV (reference sequence). The CDR3 is made up of 14 amino acids. V was pared by 6 bases and J by 0 bases, with 11 bases between. Here the CDR3 DNA reads TGTGCCAGCAGGGGGGTAGGGATGAACACTGAAGCTTTCTTT. Translating gives CASRGVGMNTEAFF.

This clone was recorded only once. The chain recombines TRBV7-8 with TRBJ2-7; D might be TRBD1 (5 bases). Germline V lookup: CDR1 SGHVS, CDR2 FQNEAQ. With 1 base removed from V and 5 bases from J, the gap between germline ends came to 9 bases. This CDR3 comprises 13 residues. CDR3 sequence reads: CASSLVGRDEQYF. CDR3 bases: TGTGCCAGCAGCTTAGTAGGCAGGGACGAGCAGTACTTC.

This chain links TRBV29-1 with TRBJ1-2, with D uncertain. Between the trimmed V and J ends, which lost 1 base and 3 bases, there was a span of 9 bases. From germline, CDR1 is SQVTM and CDR2 ANQGSEA. This CDR3 has 13 residues. The CDR3 region is CSVEGAEDYGYTF. The DNA for the CDR3 is TGCAGCGTTGAAGGGGCCGAGGACTATGGCTACACCTTC.

The V and J genes are TRBV9 and TRBJ1-1; D remains ambiguous. V lost 7 bases and J 0 bases, leaving 10 bases between the germline ends. This CDR3 contains 13 residues. Looked up from germline, CDR1 is SGDLS and CDR2 is YYNGEE. CDR3 nucleotide sequence: TGTGCCAGCGGACGAACCCTGAACACTGAAGCTTTCTTT. Its protein product is CASGRTLNTEAFF. The full variable domain, in which reference TRBV9 and TRBJ1-1 provide the parts outside the CDR3, is DSGVTQTPKHLITATGQRVTLRCSPRSGDLSVYWYQQSLDQGLQFLIQYYNGEERAKGNILERFSAQQFPDLHSELNLSSLELGDSALYFCASGRTLNTEAFFGQGTRLTVV.

The CDR3 sequence is CASSLNRGKSTDTQYF. For the CDR3, the DNA is TGTGCCAGCAGCCTCAATCGGGGGAAGAGCACAGATACGCAGTATTTT. V is TRBV9 and J is TRBJ2-3; TRBD2 might be the D (6 bases). The CDR3 is made up of 16 amino acids. Germline V lookup: CDR1 SGDLS, CDR2 YYNGEE. Trimming shortened V by 4 bases and J by 0 bases, and 15 bases separated the two germline ends.

This clone was found a few times. The chain joins TRBV4-1 to TRBJ1-5; a weak D match, TRBD1 (6 bases). Trimming removed 1 base from V and 6 bases from J, with 10 bases in between. This CDR3 contains 14 residues. Germline lookup yields CDR1 MGHRA and CDR2 YSYEKL. CDR3 nucleotide sequence: TGCGCCAGCAGCCAAGGGGCAGGGGTTCAGCCCCAGCATTTT. It codes for CASSQGAGVQPQHF.

The rearrangement uses TRBV7-6 and TRBJ1-5; D is ambiguous. The germline V gene has CDR1 SGHVS and CDR2 FNYEAQ. This CDR3 comprises 19 residues. V shed 0 bases and J shed 0 bases, with 18 bases lying between them. CDR3 nucleotides: TGTGCCAGCAGCTTAGCGCCAGTCGAAGACTATTATAGCAATCAGCCCCAGCATTTT. As protein: CASSLAPVEDYYSNQPQHF.

This chain uses TRBV7-9 with TRBJ2-7; D is perhaps TRBD1 (6 bases). This CDR3 has 16 amino acids. Trimming removed 2 bases at V and 3 bases at J, with 17 bases between. CDR1 is SEHNR and CDR2 is FQNEAQ in the germline V gene (reference sequence). The CDR3 loop is CASSLINPGHYYEQYF. The CDR3 DNA reads as TGTGCCAGCAGCTTAATAAATCCGGGACACTACTACGAGCAGTACTTC.

This chain joins TRBV11-2 and TRBJ2-7, with TRBD1 identical over 10 bases. The CDR3 covers 16 residues. Germline CDR1 is SGHAT and CDR2 is FQNNGV. Unmatched junction bases numbered 10, after V lost 3 bases and J lost 5 bases. As DNA, the CDR3 is TGTGCCAGCAGCTTGGCGACCGGGACAGGGGTCCACGAGCAGTACTTC. Translated: CASSLATGTGVHEQYF.